This T cell receptor beta chain was retrieved from a study of cytomegalovirus exposure and HLA in healthy donors. For the study at large: The same platform was used for the 100 to 150 validation repertoires as for the 666 first-cohort repertoires, as reported in a later analysis.

Some clones are missing from TCRdb's copy, which holds only in-frame ones; the method was immunoSEQ multiplex PCR. The data show 250,000 to 400,000 clones, with 87% seen just once and roughly 1.2% held by the top ten. The germline V gene encodes CDR1 SGHNT and CDR2 YYREEE (reference sequence). The length of the CDR3 is 12 residues. Trimming removed 0 bases at V and 6 bases at J, with 4 bases between. The study, taken as a whole, reports: Cytomegalovirus-associated status was assigned to 164 TCR beta chains.

Points on this clone: Antigen specificity is unknown.

The rearrangement links TRBV5-4 to TRBJ2-1; D uncertain. Sequences were obtained from PBMCs. This sequence was found in a woman in her twenties or thirties in good health and CMV-seropositive. The CDR3 is CASSLEGNEQFF. Here the CDR3 DNA reads TGTGCCAGCAGCTTGGAAGGCAATGAGCAGTTCTTC.